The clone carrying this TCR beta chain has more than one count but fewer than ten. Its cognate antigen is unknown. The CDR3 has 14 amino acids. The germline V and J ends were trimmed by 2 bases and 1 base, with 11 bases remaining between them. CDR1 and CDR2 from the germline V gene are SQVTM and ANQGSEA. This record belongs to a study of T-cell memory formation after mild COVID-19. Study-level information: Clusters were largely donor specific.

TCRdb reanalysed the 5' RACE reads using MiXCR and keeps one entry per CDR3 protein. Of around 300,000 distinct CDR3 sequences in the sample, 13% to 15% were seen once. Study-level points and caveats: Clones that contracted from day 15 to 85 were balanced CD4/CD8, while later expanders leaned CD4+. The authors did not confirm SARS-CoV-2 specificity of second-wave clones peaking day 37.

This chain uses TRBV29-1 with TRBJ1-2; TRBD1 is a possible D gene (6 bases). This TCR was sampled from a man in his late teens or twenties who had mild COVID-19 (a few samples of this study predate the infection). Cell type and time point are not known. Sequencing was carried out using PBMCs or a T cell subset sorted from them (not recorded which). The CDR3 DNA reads TGCAGCGTTGAAATCGCAGGGGTTAACTATGGCTACACCTTC. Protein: CSVEIAGVNYGYTF.